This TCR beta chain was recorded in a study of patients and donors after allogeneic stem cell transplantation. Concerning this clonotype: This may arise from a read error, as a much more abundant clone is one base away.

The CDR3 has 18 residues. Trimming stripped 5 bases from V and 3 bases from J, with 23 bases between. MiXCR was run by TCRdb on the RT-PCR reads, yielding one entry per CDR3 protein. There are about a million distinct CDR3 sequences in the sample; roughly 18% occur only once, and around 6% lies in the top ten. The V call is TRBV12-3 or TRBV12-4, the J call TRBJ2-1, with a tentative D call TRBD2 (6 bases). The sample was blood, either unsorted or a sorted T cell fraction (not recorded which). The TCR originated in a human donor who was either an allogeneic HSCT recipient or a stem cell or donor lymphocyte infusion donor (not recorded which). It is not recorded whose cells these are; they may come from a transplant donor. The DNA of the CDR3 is TGTGCCAGCAGTCCCCGTTTGAGGTTCCGGGAGAACTACAATGAGCAGTTCTTC. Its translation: CASSPRLRFRENYNEQFF.